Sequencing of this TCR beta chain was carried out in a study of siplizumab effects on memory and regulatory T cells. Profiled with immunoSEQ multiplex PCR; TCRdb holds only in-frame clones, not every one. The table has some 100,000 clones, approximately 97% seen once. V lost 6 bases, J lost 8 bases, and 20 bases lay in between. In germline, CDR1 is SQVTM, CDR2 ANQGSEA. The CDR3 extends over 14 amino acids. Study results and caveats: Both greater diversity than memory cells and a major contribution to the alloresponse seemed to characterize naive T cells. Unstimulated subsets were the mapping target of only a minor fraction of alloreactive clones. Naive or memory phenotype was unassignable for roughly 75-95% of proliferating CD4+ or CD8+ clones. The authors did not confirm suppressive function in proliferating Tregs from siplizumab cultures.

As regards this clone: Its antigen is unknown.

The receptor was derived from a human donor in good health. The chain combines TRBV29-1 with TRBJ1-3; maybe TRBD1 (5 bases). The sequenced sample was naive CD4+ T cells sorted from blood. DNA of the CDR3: TGCAGCGTGGAACCGGGCTCAAAAGGGGACACCATATATTTT. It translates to CSVEPGSKGDTIYF.